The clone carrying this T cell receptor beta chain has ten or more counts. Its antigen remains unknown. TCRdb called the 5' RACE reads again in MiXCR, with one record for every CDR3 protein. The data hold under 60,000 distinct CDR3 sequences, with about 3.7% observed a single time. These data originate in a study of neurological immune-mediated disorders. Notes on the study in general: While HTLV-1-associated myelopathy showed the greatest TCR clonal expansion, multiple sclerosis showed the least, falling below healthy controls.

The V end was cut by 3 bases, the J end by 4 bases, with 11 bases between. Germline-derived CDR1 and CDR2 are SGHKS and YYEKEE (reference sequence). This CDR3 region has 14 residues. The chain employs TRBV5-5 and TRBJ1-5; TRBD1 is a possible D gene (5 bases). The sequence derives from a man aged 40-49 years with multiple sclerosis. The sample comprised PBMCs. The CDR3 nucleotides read TGTGCCAGCAGCTCTATGGGGGGTAATCAGCCCCAGCATTTT. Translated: CASSSMGGNQPQHF.